One and the same sample provided the 17 T cell receptor beta chains below, sequenced in a study of T-cell reconstitution after alpha-beta-depleted transplantation in children. Preparation of the TCRbeta library involved a method that used unique molecular identifiers. TCRdb fed the PCR reads into MiXCR, producing one record per CDR3 protein. The data contain roughly 160,000 distinct CDR3 sequences, over 8.5% of them seen just once; the ten biggest clones take up over 10%. The sequences come from PBMCs, collected before TCRalphabeta/CD19-depleted stem cell transplant. The receptors derive from a boy aged 2 to 10 with acute myeloid leukemia, due to receive a stem cell transplant.

This clonotype was found many times. The V gene is TRBV12-3 or TRBV12-4, the J gene TRBJ1-1; TRBD1 matches at 7 bases. Trimming at V came to 6 bases and at J to 8 bases, leaving 6 bases not matched to a gene. The CDR3 consists of 12 residues. The CDR3 DNA sequence: TGTGCCAGCAGCTCCGGGACAGCCGAAGCTTTCTTT. As protein: CASSSGTAEAFF.

In its sample, this clonotype was seen many times. V usage is TRBV20-1 and J usage is TRBJ2-2; D remains unclear. CDR3 length: 13 residues. Germline V gene data show CDR1 as DFQATT and CDR2 as SNEGSKA (reference sequence). V lost 1 base, J lost 3 bases, and 6 bases lay in between. The CDR3 loop is CSARALDTGELFF. The CDR3 DNA reads as TGCAGTGCTAGAGCCCTAGACACCGGGGAGCTGTTTTTT.

This clonotype was counted at least ten times. The chain couples TRBV5-6 to TRBJ2-3, with 12 bases lining up with TRBD2. Trimming cost V 8 bases and J 5 bases; bases outside gene matches: 12. Germline values: CDR1 SGHDT, CDR2 YYEEEE. CDR3 size: 16 residues. The DNA for the CDR3 is TGTGCCAGTAGCCGGAGGACTAGCGGGAAACTAGATACGCAGTATTTT. It yields the protein CASSRRTSGKLDTQYF.

This clonotype was picked up many times. The chain has TRBV6-5 and TRBJ2-5, with a possible D match to TRBD1 (6 bases). Germline V gives CDR1 MNHEY, CDR2 SVGAGI. The CDR3 has 12 amino acids. The ends were cut back, 10 bases at V and 7 bases at J, with 16 bases in the middle. The CDR3 DNA reads as TGTGCCACACACACAGGGTGGGGGACCCAGTACTTC. It encodes CATHTGWGTQYF.

This clonotype was observed many times. V gene TRBV27 combines with J gene TRBJ1-2; 10 bases fit TRBD1. This CDR3 comprises 16 residues. The V segment lost 4 bases and the J segment 5 bases; nucleotides outside the gene matches: 10. Germline V gives CDR1 MNHEY, CDR2 SMNVEV (reference sequence). CDR3 sequence (DNA): TGTGCCAGCAGTTGGGGGCCGGGACAGGGGTCTTATGGCTACACCTTC. Translation: CASSWGPGQGSYGYTF.

In its sample, this clonotype was seen many times. Here the CDR3 reads CASSYVTAGGIQYF. The CDR3 DNA reads TGTGCCAGCAGTTACGTCACGGCGGGTGGCATTCAGTACTTC. The V gene is TRBV6-5, the J gene TRBJ2-4, with D tentatively TRBD2 (5 bases). Looked up from germline, CDR1 is MNHEY and CDR2 is SVGAGI. The CDR3 is 14 amino acids. The V end lost 2 bases, the J end lost 9 bases, and 14 bases lay between the germline ends.

At least ten counts were recorded for this clonotype. The V and J genes are TRBV20-1 and TRBJ1-2; perhaps TRBD1 as D (6 bases). CDR1 is DFQATT and CDR2 is SNEGSKA in the germline V gene (reference sequence). The ends were cut back, 0 bases at V and 3 bases at J, with 14 bases in the middle. CDR3 length: 15 residues. This CDR3 is CSAREGTIPYYGYTF. CDR3 nucleotide sequence: TGCAGTGCTAGAGAAGGGACAATACCTTACTATGGCTACACCTTC.

This clonotype was observed at least ten times. This chain links TRBV15 with TRBJ2-5; D might be TRBD2 (6 bases). The V end lost 4 bases, the J end lost 3 bases, and 12 bases lay between the germline ends. This CDR3 contains 14 residues. Per the germline V gene, CDR1 is LNHNV and CDR2 is YYDKDF (reference sequence). The CDR3 nucleotides read TGTGCCACCAGCAACGAATGGGGGGAAGAGACCCAGTACTTC. It codes for CATSNEWGEETQYF.

This clonotype was picked up many times. The V and J genes are TRBV10-3 and TRBJ2-7; no reliable D call. V lost 10 bases and J 7 bases, leaving 20 bases between the germline ends. The germline gives CDR1 ENHRY, CDR2 SYGVKD. This CDR3 has 13 residues. CDR3 sequence reads: CATSALVTGEQYV. DNA for the CDR3: TGTGCCACCTCCGCGCTGGTTACCGGGGAGCAGTACGTC.

This clonotype was seen at least ten times. Relative to the germline gene, one junction end is altered; a read error may explain this. This chain joins TRBV9 and TRBJ2-1; no firm D call. Germline values: CDR1 SGDLS, CDR2 YYNGEE. CDR3 size: 17 residues. CDR3 nucleotide sequence: TGTGCCAGCAGCGCCCTAAGCGTACCCACGGTAGTAAGCAATGAGCAGTTC. Translated, it gives CASSALSVPTVVSNEQF.

The chain uses TRBV12-5 and TRBJ2-1; 9 nucleotides match TRBD1. Per germline, CDR1 LGHNT and CDR2 FRNRAP. V dropped 2 bases and J dropped 8; count of bases not matched to a gene: 13. The CDR3 is 17 amino acids. CDR3 DNA: TGTGCTAGTGGTTTGAATCCGGGGACAGGGCTGGTTTATGAGCAGTTCTTC. Translating it yields CASGLNPGTGLVYEQFF.

This clonotype has at least ten counts. Here the CDR3 DNA reads TGTGCCAGCTCCCTCGGACTAGCGGGGATCAATGAGCAGTTCTTC. This sequence encodes CASSLGLAGINEQFF. J is TRBJ2-1 and V is TRBV3-1; 12 positions agree with TRBD2. Germline V lookup: CDR1 LGHDT, CDR2 YNNKEL (reference sequence). Losses at the gene ends were 8 bases for V and 6 bases for J; bases not matched to a gene: 8. The CDR3 has 15 residues.

This clonotype was seen only a few times. V and J are TRBV6-1 and TRBJ2-3, with a tentative D call TRBD1 (6 bases). The V and J ends lost 7 bases and 4 bases respectively, with 15 bases between them. The CDR3 covers 14 residues. From germline, CDR1 is MNHNS and CDR2 SASEGT. CDR3 in amino acids: CASTSDSWADTQYF. The CDR3 DNA sequence: TGTGCCAGCACCTCGGACAGTTGGGCAGATACGCAGTATTTT.

This clonotype was recorded at least ten times. The chain links TRBV5-1 to TRBJ2-7; D uncertain. V dropped 1 base and J dropped 5 bases, with 7 bases sitting between them. CDR1 SGHRS and CDR2 YFSETQ come from the germline V gene. The CDR3 contains 12 residues. The CDR3, as DNA: TGCGCCAGCAGCTTGTGGCAGGACGAGCAGTACTTC. Translated, it gives CASSLWQDEQYF.

The chain has TRBV30 and TRBJ2-3, with a possible D match to TRBD1 (5 bases). Trimming shortened V by 0 bases and J by 4 bases, and 8 bases separated the two germline ends. Germline V lookup: CDR1 GTSNPN, CDR2 SVGIG (reference sequence). This CDR3 is 13 amino acids long. The CDR3 region is CAWSVQAADTQYF. The CDR3 coding sequence is TGTGCCTGGAGTGTACAGGCAGCAGATACGCAGTATTTT.

This clonotype appeared many times. V and J are TRBV7-8 and TRBJ2-1; possible D gene TRBD2, 6 bases. V shed 7 bases and J shed 5 bases, with 15 bases lying between them. CDR3 size: 14 residues. Germline V CDR1 and CDR2: SGHVS, FQNEAQ. CDR3 in amino acids: CASIPRTTDNEQFF. CDR3 coding DNA: TGTGCCAGCATCCCTAGGACTACCGACAATGAGCAGTTCTTC.

On this clonotype: Possible read error: a much larger clone is one base away. The J gene is TRBJ2-2, the V gene TRBV5-1; 12 positions match TRBD2. The germline CDR1 and CDR2 sequences are SGHRS and YFSETQ. This CDR3 region has 16 residues. Trimming cost V 4 bases and J 5 bases; bases outside gene matches: 6. The CDR3 is CASSHPSGRGTGELFF. The CDR3 nucleotides read TGCGCCAGCAGCCATCCTAGCGGGAGGGGAACCGGGGAGCTGTTTTTT.